These 29 T cell receptor beta chains came from one sample sequenced in a study of shared clonotypes between healthy human individuals. Here immunoSEQ multiplex PCR was the method, and the copy in TCRdb shows in-frame clones only, minus some. The sample holds roughly 1 million clones, around 76% seen once. Sequencing was carried out using memory CD4+ T cells sorted from blood. As for subset: CD45RA-negative fraction. The receptors originated from a young man in good health.

V is TRBV7-2 and J is TRBJ2-2; D ambiguous. Trimming stripped 6 bases from V and 2 bases from J, with 10 bases between. Germline V CDR1 and CDR2: SGHTA, FQGNSA. This CDR3 contains 14 residues. CDR3 amino acids: CASSQGINTGELFF. The CDR3, as DNA: TGTGCCAGCAGTCAAGGCATTAACACCGGGGAGCTGTTTTTT.

The chain is built from TRBV19 and TRBJ2-7; TRBD1 matches at 11 bases. CDR3 length equals 15 residues. Germline CDR1 is LNHDA and CDR2 is SQIVND (reference sequence). J was trimmed by 2 bases and V by 3 bases; bases with no gene match: 3. The CDR3 nucleotides read TGTGCCAGTAGTATCGGGACAGGGGGTACCTACGAGCAGTACTTC. As protein: CASSIGTGGTYEQYF. The whole variable domain, filled in from reference TRBV19 and TRBJ2-7, reads DGGITQSPKYLFRKEGQNVTLSCEQNLNHDAMYWYRQDPGQGLRLIYYSQIVNDFQKGDIAEGYSVSREKKESFPLTVTSAQKNPTAFYLCASSIGTGGTYEQYFGPGTRLTVT.

The rearrangement links TRBV9 to TRBJ2-2; 7 bases map to TRBD2. Germline V lookup: CDR1 SGDLS, CDR2 YYNGEE. The J segment lost 4 bases and the V segment lost 6 bases, leaving 9 bases of the junction unmatched. The CDR3 extends over 15 amino acids. CDR3 nucleotide sequence: TGTGCCAGCAACCTTGCGGGAGTGGTCACCGGGGAGCTGTTTTTT. This translates into CASNLAGVVTGELFF.

The chain carries TRBV7-9 and TRBJ1-2, with D hard to call. This CDR3 contains 12 residues. V lost 2 bases, J lost 4 bases, and 5 bases lay in between. The V gene's germline CDR1 is SEHNR and CDR2 FQNEAQ (reference sequence). CDR3 DNA: TGTGCCAGCAGCTTATTGTCCTATGGCTACACCTTC. This encodes CASSLLSYGYTF.

Turning to this clone: Other nucleotide sequences from this sample produce the same CDR3. The rearrangement uses TRBV7-3 and TRBJ1-6, with a weak D call TRBD1 (5 bases). Germline V gives CDR1 SGHTA, CDR2 FQGTGA. This CDR3 region has 14 residues. The V gene lost 5 bases and the J gene lost 7 bases, with 12 bases spanning the gap. The CDR3 DNA is TGTGCCAGCAGCAGCGGGACCGCCAATTCACCCCTCCACTTT. It yields the protein CASSSGTANSPLHF.

V and J are TRBV28 and TRBJ1-3; 7 bases map to TRBD1. Trimming at V came to 10 bases and at J to 3 bases, leaving 6 bases not matched to a gene. Germline CDR1 is MDHEN and CDR2 is SYDVKM. CDR3 length: 13 residues. This CDR3 reads CATTTGNGNTIYF. Written as DNA, the CDR3 is TGTGCCACTACGACAGGGAATGGAAACACCATATATTTT.

The table lists this clone with a few counts. The chain joins TRBV6-5 to TRBJ2-7; TRBD2 agrees at 9 bases. The CDR3 sequence is 16 residues long. Germline V CDR1 and CDR2: MNHEY, SVGAGI. V was pared by 2 bases and J by 3 bases, with 8 bases of the junction left unmatched. The CDR3 nucleotides read TGTGCCAGCAGTTACGGGGCGGCGGGAGGGATCTACGAGCAGTACTTC. It is translated as CASSYGAAGGIYEQYF.

This clone turned up a few times. The V gene is TRBV5-1, the J gene TRBJ2-7; 10 positions agree with TRBD1. J lost 3 bases, V lost 8 bases, and 8 bases had no gene match. CDR1 is SGHRS and CDR2 is YFSETQ in the germline V gene. The CDR3 length is 14 residues. The CDR3 region has the DNA TGCGCCAGTCAACCGGGACAGGGGAACTACGAGCAGTACTTC. It specifies CASQPGQGNYEQYF.

The rearrangement joins TRBV11-3 to TRBJ2-1; no clear D gene. Germline assignment: CDR1 SGHNT and CDR2 YENEEA. The CDR3 is 12 residues long. V was cut by 0 bases and J by 9 bases, with 6 bases left in between. The CDR3 bases are TGTGCCAGCAGCTTAGAGAGGTCTGAGCAGTTCTTC. This encodes CASSLERSEQFF.

This clone appeared a single time. The V and J genes are TRBV30 and TRBJ2-1; 13 bases line up with TRBD2. The CDR3 is 18 amino acids. V shed 4 bases, J shed 4 bases, and the junction held 13 bases outside the gene matches. Germline lookup yields CDR1 GTSNPN and CDR2 SVGIG (reference sequence). CDR3 DNA: TGTGCCTGGAAACCCGGACTAGCGGGGGCCTCCTTTTACAATGAGCAGTTCTTC. Its protein is CAWKPGLAGASFYNEQFF.

The V and J genes are TRBV6-1 and TRBJ1-6; D not certain. In germline, CDR1 is MNHNS, CDR2 SASEGT. The CDR3 runs 14 residues. Trimming left V 3 bases short and J 9 bases short, with 12 bases between. CDR3 coding DNA: TGTGCCAGCAGTGAGATGGTCCTGGGTTCACCCCTCCACTTT. This encodes CASSEMVLGSPLHF.

On this clone: This probably arose from a read error, given a far larger clone one base away. The V and J genes are TRBV11-2 and TRBJ2-5, with 10 bases aligning to TRBD1. The CDR3 extends over 14 amino acids. Looked up from germline, CDR1 is SGHAT and CDR2 is FQNNGV. The V and J ends lost 3 bases and 11 bases, in that order; junction bases with no gene match: 9. CDR3 DNA: TGTGCCAGCAGCTTTGGGACAGGGGCGGGGACTCAGTACTTC. This codes for CASSFGTGAGTQYF.

The gene calls are TRBV6-7 and TRBJ1-5; D is ambiguous. TRBV6-7 is flagged as an ORF with uncertain function. The CDR3 is 16 residues long. Between the trimmed V and J ends, which lost 7 bases and 5 bases, there was a span of 21 bases. The CDR3 bases are TGTGCCAGCAAACGAGCAATAGGGTACTGGGATCAGCCCCAGCATTTT. This gives the protein CASKRAIGYWDQPQHF.

This rearrangement joins TRBV27 to TRBJ2-2, with a tentative D call TRBD1 (5 bases). Trimming cost V 0 bases and J 2 bases, with 7 bases left between them. Germline V gene sequence: CDR1 MNHEY, CDR2 SMNVEV (reference sequence). This CDR3 has 15 residues. The CDR3 loop is CASSLSGLNTGELFF. As DNA, the CDR3 is TGTGCCAGCAGTTTATCGGGGCTTAACACCGGGGAGCTGTTTTTT.

The chain recombines TRBV5-1 with TRBJ1-1, with no clear D. The CDR3 loop spans 14 amino acids. The V and J ends lost 4 bases and 0 bases respectively, with 10 bases between them. CDR1 is SGHRS and CDR2 is YFSETQ in the germline V gene. For the CDR3, the DNA is TGCGCCAGCAGCATCAACTTACTGAACACTGAAGCTTTCTTT. Translating it yields CASSINLLNTEAFF.

This sequence joins TRBV11-3 and TRBJ2-1, with D possibly matching TRBD2 (6 bases). From germline, CDR1 is SGHNT and CDR2 YENEEA. CDR3 length: 13 residues. V lost 1 base and J 7 bases, leaving 8 bases between the germline ends. As DNA, the CDR3 is TGTGCCAGCAGCTTAGGGGACTTTAATGAGCAGTTCTTC. Protein sequence: CASSLGDFNEQFF.

The chain recombines TRBV10-3 with TRBJ1-3; D unresolved. The CDR3 length is 11 residues. Per germline, CDR1 ENHRY and CDR2 SYGVKD. Trimming stripped 7 bases from V and 4 bases from J, with 5 bases between. CDR3 DNA sequence: TGTGCCATCACCGAAGGAAACACCATATATTTT. It encodes CAITEGNTIYF.

The V and J genes are TRBV30 and TRBJ2-7; 7 positions agree with TRBD1. J was trimmed by 0 bases and V by 0 bases; bases with no gene match: 11. The CDR3 loop spans 17 amino acids. From germline, CDR1 is GTSNPN and CDR2 SVGIG (reference sequence). CDR3 DNA: TGTGCCTGGAGTGTGCCCATCCCCGGGACAGACTCCTACGAGCAGTACTTC. Translated: CAWSVPIPGTDSYEQYF.

The genes are TRBV21-1 and TRBJ1-2; the D call TRBD1 from the table was never checked on the DNA. TRBV21-1 corresponds to a pseudogene. The CDR3 spans 15 residues. The CDR3 sequence: CASSKQDSFYWGYTF. The DNA for the CDR3 is TGTGCCAGCAGCAAACAGGACAGTTTTTACTGGGGCTACACCTTC.

The V and J genes are TRBV5-1 and TRBJ2-1; tentative D call: TRBD2 (5 bases). The V and J ends lost 4 bases and 6 bases respectively, with 11 bases between them. From germline, CDR1 is SGHRS and CDR2 YFSETQ. This CDR3 has 13 residues. The CDR3 is CASSPITSNEQFF. CDR3 DNA: TGCGCCAGCAGCCCGATCACTAGCAATGAGCAGTTCTTC. The entire variable domain, with the rest obtained from reference TRBV5-1 and TRBJ2-1, is as follows: KAGVTQTPRYLIKTRGQQVTLSCSPISGHRSVSWYQQTPGQGLQFLFEYFSETQRNKGNFPGRFSGRQFSNSRSEMNVSTLELGDSALYLCASSPITSNEQFFGPGTRLTVL.

The rearrangement links TRBV9 to TRBJ1-2; 10 nucleotides line up with TRBD1. Germline loops: CDR1 SGDLS, CDR2 YYNGEE. Trimming cost V 3 bases and J 0 bases; bases outside gene matches: 8. The CDR3 runs 17 residues. The CDR3 region has the DNA TGTGCCAGCAGCGGACGACAGGGGGCCCTCTCTAACTATGGCTACACCTTC. It encodes CASSGRQGALSNYGYTF.

This clone was seen just once. The gene calls are TRBV7-6 and TRBJ2-3; D possibly corresponds to TRBD2 (6 bases). The CDR3 extends over 15 amino acids. Germline-derived CDR1 and CDR2 are SGHVS and FNYEAQ. Trimming took 7 bases from V and 5 from J, leaving 19 bases between them. CDR3 in amino acids: CASTPSARQEDTQYF. The CDR3 DNA sequence: TGTGCCAGCACCCCTAGCGCCCGGCAAGAAGATACGCAGTATTTT. Complete variable domain (other parts from reference TRBV7-6 and TRBJ2-3): GAGVSQSPRYKVTKRGQDVALRCDPISGHVSLYWYRQALGQGPEFLTYFNYEAQQDKSGLPNDRFSAERPEGSISTLTIQRTEQRDSAMYRCASTPSARQEDTQYFGPGTRLTVL.

The CDR3 here is CASSRAFRGKGGEQYF. CDR3 nucleotides: TGTGCCAGCAGCCGCGCCTTCAGGGGTAAAGGGGGCGAGCAGTACTTC. This rearrangement joins TRBV5-6 to TRBJ2-7; D possibly corresponds to TRBD1 (6 bases). The germline V gene encodes CDR1 SGHDT and CDR2 YYEEEE. This CDR3 comprises 16 residues. Trimming removed 4 bases from V and 6 bases from J, with 23 bases in between.

This clone was counted many times. The rearrangement joins TRBV11-2 to TRBJ1-5; possible D gene TRBD1, 6 bases. Trimming stripped 4 bases from V and 4 bases from J, with 8 bases between. The CDR3 is made up of 13 amino acids. Per the germline V gene, CDR1 is SGHAT and CDR2 is FQNNGV. The CDR3 loop reads CASSSGTNQPQHF. CDR3 DNA: TGTGCCAGCAGCTCTGGGACAAATCAGCCCCAGCATTTT. Filled out from reference TRBV11-2 and TRBJ1-5, the complete variable domain reads EAGVAQSPRYKIIEKRQSVAFWCNPISGHATLYWYQQILGQGPKLLIQFQNNGVVDDSQLPKDRFSAERLKGVDSTLKIQPAKLEDSAVYLCASSSGTNQPQHFGDGTRLSIL.

This chain connects TRBV10-3 to TRBJ1-1, with 7 bases identical to TRBD1. Germline CDR1 ENHRY, CDR2 SYGVKD. This CDR3 has 13 amino acids. J was trimmed by 0 bases and V by 11 bases; bases with no gene match: 6. CDR3 in DNA: TGTGCCTTATCGACAGGGATGAACACTGAAGCTTTCTTT. Translated: CALSTGMNTEAFF.

The chain has TRBV6-1 and TRBJ2-1; 11 bases are shared with TRBD1. This CDR3 has 12 residues. V was clipped by 4 bases and J by 16 bases; unmatched bases: 6. In germline, CDR1 is MNHNS, CDR2 SASEGT. The CDR3 loop is CASSGGTGGAFF. The CDR3 DNA reads as TGTGCCAGCAGTGGAGGGACAGGGGGTGCTTTCTTC.

Comments on this clone: The sample holds other DNA sequences that translate to the same CDR3. V and J are TRBV7-2 and TRBJ2-7, with D perhaps TRBD1 (5 bases). The CDR3 spans 11 residues. In germline, CDR1 is SGHTA, CDR2 FQGNSA. V was clipped by 5 bases and J by 4 bases, with 6 bases between them. The DNA of the CDR3 is TGTGCCAGCAGCCCAGGGTACGAGCAGTACTTC. Translating it yields CASSPGYEQYF.

V usage is TRBV7-2 and J usage is TRBJ2-7; D is perhaps TRBD1 (6 bases). V dropped 3 bases and J dropped 3 bases, with 12 bases sitting between them. The germline V gene has CDR1 SGHTA and CDR2 FQGNSA. This CDR3 contains 14 residues. The CDR3 region is CASSFSQGVYEQYF. The DNA for the CDR3 is TGTGCCAGCAGCTTCTCACAGGGAGTCTACGAGCAGTACTTC.

This chain uses TRBV5-1 with TRBJ2-7; D is perhaps TRBD2 (6 bases). The CDR3 length is 15 residues. Trimming took 4 bases from V and 3 from J, leaving 17 bases between them. Germline CDR1 SGHRS, CDR2 YFSETQ. Here the CDR3 DNA reads TGCGCCAGCAGCGCGGGGCAGGGAGGTAACTACGAGCAGTACTTC. Translated: CASSAGQGGNYEQYF.